This T cell receptor beta chain was identified in a study of blood T cell repertoires in COVID-19. Study-level background: Both acute and convalescent COVID-19 samples were obtained from the United States, Italy and Spain. PBMCs, B-cell-depleted T cells, or T cells provided the cDNA or gDNA that made up the material.

The CDR3 loop spans 16 amino acids. V lost 2 bases and J 2 bases, leaving 19 bases between the germline ends. Germline CDR1 reads GTSNPN; CDR2 reads SVGIG (reference sequence). This clone was picked up one time. Original processing methods: From reference gene primer amplification, estimates of nucleated cell counts were derived. Assay: immunoSEQ multiplex PCR; the TCRdb copy retains only in-frame clones and omits some. Clone size and V and J calls were adopted from that table, with D and trimming inferred from the DNA. The sample has 250,000 to 350,000 clones; about nine tenths are singletons. This chain joins TRBV30 and TRBJ2-7; TRBD2 might be the D (5 bases). The source material was peripheral blood. The TCR was taken from a woman in her sixties or seventies with acute or convalescent COVID-19. CDR3 in amino acids: CAWSFPTPRRTYEQYF. CDR3 nucleotides: TGTGCCTGGAGTTTTCCGACACCAAGGAGGACCTACGAGCAGTACTTC. The full variable domain, completed using reference TRBV30 and TRBJ2-7, is SQTIHQWPATLVQPVGSPLSLECTVEGTSNPNLYWYRQAAGRGLQLLFYSVGIGQISSEVPQNLSASRPQDRQFILSSKKLLLSDSGFYLCAWSFPTPRRTYEQYFGPGTRLTVT.